The TCR beta chain described here comes from a study of blood T cells in healthy people across ages. Points from the study as a whole: Higher diversity and more naive CD4+ cells were features of long-lived donors, compared to aged donors.

Alongside a J-beta primer mix, a sample-barcoded 5' primer served in a second PCR lasting 7 to 11 cycles. TCRdb reprocessed the 5' RACE reads via MiXCR and lists one record per CDR3 protein. The sample includes 1,800,000 or so distinct CDR3 sequences, about two fifths of them seen just once. Remarks on this clonotype: Its antigen is unidentified.

The clonotype comes from a human donor in good health. Sequences were obtained from blood.

The CDR3 DNA follows: TGTGCCAGCAGCGTTTGGACTGCGAACACTGAAGCTTTCTTT. Translation: CASSVWTANTEAFF. This chain uses TRBV9 with TRBJ1-1; no clear D gene. The CDR3 has 14 amino acids. V was trimmed by 2 bases and J by 1 base, leaving 9 bases between them. Germline V gene data show CDR1 as SGDLS and CDR2 as YYNGEE.